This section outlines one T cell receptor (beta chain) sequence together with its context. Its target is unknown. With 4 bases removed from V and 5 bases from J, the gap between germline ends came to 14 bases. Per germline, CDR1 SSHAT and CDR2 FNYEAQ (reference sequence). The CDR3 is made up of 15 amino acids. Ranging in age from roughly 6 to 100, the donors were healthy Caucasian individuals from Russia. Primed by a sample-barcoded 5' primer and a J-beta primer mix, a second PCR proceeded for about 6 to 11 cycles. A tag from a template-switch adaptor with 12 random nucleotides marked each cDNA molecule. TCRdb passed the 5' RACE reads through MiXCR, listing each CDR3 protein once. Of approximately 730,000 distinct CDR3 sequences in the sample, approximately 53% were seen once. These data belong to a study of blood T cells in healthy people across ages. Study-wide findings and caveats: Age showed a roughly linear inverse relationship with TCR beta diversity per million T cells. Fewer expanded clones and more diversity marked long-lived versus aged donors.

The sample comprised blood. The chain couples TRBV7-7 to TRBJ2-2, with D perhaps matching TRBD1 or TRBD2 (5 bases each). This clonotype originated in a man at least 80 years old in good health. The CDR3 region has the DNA TGTGCCAGCAGCTCGGGGCTAGCCTTTACCGGGGAGCTGTTTTTT. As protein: CASSSGLAFTGELFF.